Here is one T cell receptor beta chain with its context. No antigen is known for it. The data were taken from a study of cytomegalovirus exposure and HLA in healthy donors. Looking at the study overall: A data release that came early held 80 million or so unique TCRs from HLA-typed donors. Genetic ancestry analysis placed around four fifths of the 398 donors that were genotyped in the Caucasian-associated cluster. Broader study findings: Per a later analysis, HLA-associated TCR beta chains showed more clonal expansion than other, equally common TCR beta chains.

PCR employed 60 Vbeta and 13 Jbeta primers. Libraries were prepared by immunoSEQ multiplex PCR; TCRdb keeps only in-frame clonotypes and omits some of them. The data show 60,000 or so clones, with approximately 71% seen just once and approximately 20% held by the top ten. The J segment lost 4 bases and the V segment lost 4 bases, leaving 8 bases of the junction unmatched. The CDR3 covers 15 residues. Germline CDR1 and CDR2: KGHSH and LQKENI. The chain joins TRBV18 to TRBJ1-1; 8 positions match TRBD1. This TCR derives from a woman aged 40-49 years in good health and CMV-seropositive. The sample taken for sequencing was PBMCs. CDR3 loop: CASSRDQGAGTEAFF. The CDR3 DNA follows: TGTGCCAGCTCACGGGACCAGGGGGCGGGCACTGAAGCTTTCTTT.